This T cell receptor beta chain is drawn from a study of T cells after yellow fever vaccination (dated by TCRdb to the late 2010s). For the study in its entirety: The SMART-Seq v4 Ultra Low Input RNA kit was used to prepare libraries from fractions with low cell numbers. Blood samples were taken at several timepoints before and after primary and secondary immunization, and bulk PBMC replicates and cell subsets were isolated. The cohort comprised two healthy male donors, one aged 18 to 29 and one aged 30 to 40 years. To follow T-cell clones before and after primary and booster YFV17D yellow fever vaccination, bulk TCR alpha and beta repertoires were sequenced over time. The investigation overall reported the following: The secondary T-cell response was found to be weaker but faster than the primary response, with a peak reached on day 5 rather than on day 15. Most clones expanded after primary vaccination (almost 97% of CD4 and 70% to 90% of CD8) were re-detected after the booster, suggesting that broad memory maintenance occurred. Because only a couple of donors were included in the study, the extent to which the findings can be generalized is limited. FACS-sorted repertoires could contain abundant contaminating clonotypes from the bulk population, so computational filtering was required. A small share of clonotypes occurred in both CD4 and CD8 compartments, likely arising from convergent recombination.

TCRdb records Illumina NovaSeq 6000 as the sequencer. Synthesis of TCR cDNA relied on 5'RACE template switching, a step that introduced a universal primer site along with unique molecular identifiers. Priming for cDNA synthesis came from both the TCR alpha and TCR beta constant segments. Two PCR steps were used to amplify libraries, with sample barcodes and sequencing adapters being added in the second step. Sequencing of the libraries was done on either Illumina HiSeq 2500 (2x100 bp) or NovaSeq (2x150 bp). The authors processed their data as follows. Demultiplexing of reads and collapsing into UMI consensus sequences were performed with MIGEC, and V(D)J alignment was carried out with MiXCR. Clonotypes responding to the vaccine were identified with edgeR on replicate PBMC samples, with the criteria of FDR below 0.01 and a log2 fold change above 5 up to day 15. Bulk clonotypes were assigned CD4 or CD8 identity according to which sequenced CD4 or CD8 repertoire held them at higher abundance. The raw public data were reprocessed by TCRdb itself: fastp quality trimming at Q25, MiXCR clonotype calling, in-frame beta chains only. Every entry covers one CDR3 protein and lists the most common genes and DNA from its rows. Here the V and J calls rest on TCRdb's processing, not on the authors' analysis. For this sample there are 150,000 to 200,000 distinct CDR3 sequences; 9.3% appear just once. Approximately 35% of the sample is taken by the ten largest.

Reading the label with the study, this specimen's treatment or condition is: live attenuated yellow fever vaccine strain. A standard Ficoll-Paque protocol was used to isolate PBMCs from peripheral blood. Dynabeads CD4 and CD8 positive selection kits were used to isolate the CD4 and CD8 T-cell fractions. TriZol was used to extract RNA from bulk PBMCs, from CD4 and CD8 fractions, and from dextramer-positive and dextramer-negative fractions. Here V drops 6 bases and J drops 0 bases, and the junction holds 15 bases not matched to any gene. The germline V gene (reference sequence) supplies CDR1 SEHNR and CDR2 FQNEAQ. From cysteine to phenylalanine, the CDR3 is 18 amino acids long. Only the CDR3 portion is preserved as DNA: 54 bases, with reading frame beginning at the first base. This clonotype was detected only a few times. Its target antigen remains unknown. Base quality data are lacking; no much larger clone is found one base away.

The source material was CD8+ T cells sorted from PBMCs, sampled 45 days after the yellow fever booster vaccination. The TCR sequence derives from a man between 18 and 29 years old who received the YFV17D yellow fever vaccine. The chain joins TRBV7-9 to TRBJ2-3, with 7 bases in between that match TRBD1. The DNA sequence is as follows: TGTGCCAGCAGACTTACTTCTCTCAGGGGGAGTAGCACAGATACGCAGTATTTT. This encodes CASRLTSLRGSSTDTQYF. Full variable domain (CDR3 extended with the reference TRBV7-9 and TRBJ2-3 proteins): DTGVSQNPRHKITKRGQNVTFRCDPISEHNRLYWYRQTLGQGPEFLTYFQNEAQLEKSRLLSDRFSAERPKGSFSTLEIQRTEQGDSAMYLCASRLTSLRGSSTDTQYFGPGTRLTVL.